Listed below are T cell receptor beta chains from one sample, sequenced in a study of T-cell reconstitution after alpha-beta-depleted transplantation in children. Each CDR3 protein gets one entry after TCRdb re-called the PCR reads with MiXCR. This table has about 830,000 distinct CDR3 sequences, about 16% appearing once. The sample here was PBMCs, mostly from graft donor cells, taken 360 days after TCRalphabeta/CD19-depleted stem cell transplant. The source of these receptors is a male patient younger than 18 who had a stem cell transplant for acute lymphoblastic leukemia, so the T cells may come from the graft donor. Both conserved end residues are trimmed from each CDR3. A D gene is named only where the DNA matches it firmly.

D gene	V gene	J gene	CDR3 protein
.	TRBV7-9	TRBJ1-2	ASSTTYGYT
.	TRBV11-1	TRBJ2-1	ASSQKTVSSYNEQF
.	TRBV5-5	TRBJ2-7	ASSKRLPYEQY
TRBD2	TRBV5-1	TRBJ2-3	ASSTTRLAGVPVRGTDTQY
TRBD2	TRBV28	TRBJ2-5	ASSLKSGRRPQETQY
TRBD2	TRBV19	TRBJ2-1	ASSISGTGNEQF
TRBD2	TRBV5-1	TRBJ2-7	ASSIEGTSGSYEQY
.	TRBV5-1	TRBJ2-2	ASFPRGPANTGELF
.	TRBV29-1	TRBJ2-4	SVVPGGKNIQY
TRBD2	TRBV27	TRBJ2-5	ASSLSLAGETQY
.	TRBV5-1	TRBJ2-6	ATGTLGSGANVLT
TRBD1	TRBV12-3/TRBV12-4	TRBJ2-1	ASFADRGHREQF
.	TRBV18	TRBJ2-7	ASSRQEISYEQY
TRBD2	TRBV5-1	TRBJ2-5	ASSLEAGSPQETQY
.	TRBV4-1	TRBJ1-2	ASSQVGGIWGYT
.	TRBV5-1	TRBJ2-7	ASSLGSGLAYEQY
.	TRBV5-1	TRBJ2-7	ASSRGHESYEQY
TRBD2	TRBV3-1	TRBJ2-1	ATSQGWWGAGGRDEQF
TRBD2	TRBV20-1	TRBJ2-7	SAISPGLAGHEQY
.	TRBV25-1	TRBJ2-1	ASSEVRSSYNEQF
.	TRBV2	TRBJ2-5	ASTFGTQY
.	TRBV6-2/TRBV6-3	TRBJ1-3	ASSYSLQSSGNTIY
TRBD2	TRBV10-2	TRBJ2-1	ASRLAGGRGGEQF
TRBD1	TRBV12-3/TRBV12-4	TRBJ2-5	ATRRRKTGDQETQY
TRBD2	TRBV11-2	TRBJ2-1	ASSLEDLADPNNEQF
.	TRBV7-3	TRBJ2-1	ASSFTSGEQF
.	TRBV7-3	TRBJ1-5	ASSLAPPQPQH
.	TRBV19	TRBJ2-3	ASSIGDRTTGYADTQY
.	TRBV10-3	TRBJ2-1	AISESPDWSYNEQF
TRBD2	TRBV4-1	TRBJ2-7	ASSSVLAGFHEQY
.	TRBV5-1	TRBJ1-4	ASAGRPLDEKLF
.	TRBV5-1	TRBJ1-2	ASSWDFYYGYT
TRBD1	TRBV27	TRBJ2-5	ASSLFQGVETQY